One and the same sample provided the 19 T cell receptor beta chains below, sequenced in a study of T cell repertoires in cytomegalovirus infection. From the reads, TCRdb called clonotypes with MiXCR, one entry per CDR3 protein. The table has over 250,000 distinct CDR3 sequences, roughly 25% seen once. The sample comprised PBMCs. The receptor set was obtained from a human donor in good health (CMV status not recorded). Some clones in this sample may be carry-over from other donors' samples.

The genes are TRBV10-3 and TRBJ2-1; 10 bases align to TRBD2. V lost 6 bases and J lost 0; bases outside the gene matches: 11. Germline V gives CDR1 ENHRY, CDR2 SYGVKD. The CDR3 is made up of 18 amino acids. The CDR3 region has the DNA TGTGCCATCAGGGGTGATGGACTAGCGGCTAGCTCCTACAATGAGCAGTTCTTC. It encodes CAIRGDGLAASSYNEQFF.

This clonotype was seen more than once but under ten times. V usage is TRBV11-2 and J usage is TRBJ2-1, with TRBD2 identical over 14 bases. The CDR3 totals 14 residues. Germline-derived CDR1 and CDR2 are SGHAT and FQNNGV. Losses at the gene ends were 4 bases for V and 15 bases for J; bases not matched to a gene: 8. The CDR3 loop reads CASSYSGTSGSAFF. The DNA for the CDR3 is TGTGCCAGCAGCTACTCCGGGACTAGCGGGAGCGCGTTCTTC.

The V gene is TRBV4-3, the J gene TRBJ2-1; 11 bases align to TRBD2. With V trimmed by 1 base and J by 0 bases, 11 bases remained unmatched. From germline, CDR1 is LGHNA and CDR2 YSLEER. There are 20 residues in the CDR3. The CDR3 bases are TGCGCCAGCAGCCAAGTGAGGGGCCTAGCGGGAGGACACTCCTACAATGAGCAGTTCTTC. It yields the protein CASSQVRGLAGGHSYNEQFF.

There are a few counts of this clonotype. This sequence joins TRBV5-1 and TRBJ1-1; 8 bases line up with TRBD1. The V gene's germline CDR1 is SGHRS and CDR2 YFSETQ. The CDR3 consists of 17 residues. J gave up 0 bases and V 1 base, and 8 bases lay outside the gene matches. The CDR3 DNA reads as TGCGCCAGCAGCTTGTCGGGAGCAGGGGGCATGAACACTGAAGCTTTCTTT. Encoded protein: CASSLSGAGGMNTEAFF.

This chain uses TRBV6-1 with TRBJ2-1; the match to TRBD2 covers 7 bases. The CDR3 totals 14 residues. Trimming at V came to 2 bases and at J to 5 bases, leaving 3 bases not matched to a gene. CDR1 is MNHNS and CDR2 is SASEGT in the germline V gene. The CDR3 region is CASSEWGGDNEQFF. As DNA, the CDR3 is TGTGCCAGCAGTGAATGGGGGGGGGACAATGAGCAGTTCTTC.

This clonotype was counted ten times or more. This CDR3 is CASSVGQIDSGANVLTF. In nucleotides, the CDR3 is TGTGCCAGCAGCGTGGGACAGATCGACTCTGGGGCCAACGTCCTGACTTTC. The chain combines TRBV11-3 with TRBJ2-6; TRBD1 matches at 7 bases. This CDR3 is 17 amino acids long. V was clipped by 5 bases and J by 0 bases; unmatched bases: 7. The V gene's germline CDR1 is SGHNT and CDR2 YENEEA.

The chain combines TRBV19 with TRBJ1-1; weak D call: TRBD1 (5 bases). V was pared by 3 bases and J by 6 bases, with 14 bases between. The germline CDR1 and CDR2 sequences are LNHDA and SQIVND (reference sequence). The CDR3 totals 14 residues. DNA for the CDR3: TGTGCCAGTAGTATTCAGGGAATCAGCCCTGAAGCTTTCTTT. It encodes CASSIQGISPEAFF. Full variable domain (outside the CDR3, taken from reference TRBV19 and TRBJ1-1): DGGITQSPKYLFRKEGQNVTLSCEQNLNHDAMYWYRQDPGQGLRLIYYSQIVNDFQKGDIAEGYSVSREKKESFPLTVTSAQKNPTAFYLCASSIQGISPEAFFGQGTRLTVV.

This clonotype occurred a few times. The chain uses TRBV14 and TRBJ2-2; tentative D call: TRBD2 (7 bases). The germline gives CDR1 SGHDN, CDR2 FVKESK. V shed 1 base and J shed 6 bases, with 18 bases lying between them. The CDR3 length is 17 residues. Here the CDR3 DNA reads TGTGCCAGCAGCCAAGTTGGCGGGGGCGCGTATTCCGGGGAGCTGTTTTTT. Translation gives CASSQVGGGAYSGELFF.

This clonotype was picked up many times. The genes are TRBV7-2 and TRBJ2-7; 8 bases map to TRBD1. The V gene end was trimmed by 1 base and the J gene end by 6 bases; junction bases not matched to a gene: 8. The CDR3 sequence is 15 residues long. Germline CDR1 reads SGHTA; CDR2 reads FQGNSA. Here the CDR3 DNA reads TGTGCCAGCAGCTTAGTGGGTGGACAGGGCGGCGAGCAGTACTTC. The encoded protein is CASSLVGGQGGEQYF.

This clonotype was seen more than once but under ten times. The chain is built from TRBV6-2 or TRBV6-3 and TRBJ2-3, with 13 positions matching TRBD2. V shed 6 bases and J 3 bases; nucleotides not matched to a gene: 6. Germline V lookup: CDR1 MNHEY, CDR2 SVGEGT. The CDR3 extends over 16 amino acids. The CDR3 here is CASSDPGLAGTDTQYF. The CDR3 nucleotides read TGTGCCAGCAGCGACCCGGGACTAGCGGGGACAGATACGCAGTATTTT.

This clonotype has only a few counts. The chain recombines TRBV2 with TRBJ1-4; unclear D gene. The CDR3 contains 13 residues. Germline CDR1 SNHLY, CDR2 FYNNEI. V was cut by 2 bases and J by 4 bases, with 5 bases left in between. CDR3 bases: TGTGCCAGCAGTGAAACCCTTAATGAAAAACTGTTTTTT. It yields the protein CASSETLNEKLFF.

This clonotype was observed many times. The genes are TRBV7-9 and TRBJ2-5, with TRBD2 matching 10 bases. V was pared by 5 bases and J by 5 bases, with 14 bases of the junction left unmatched. Germline CDR1 is SEHNR and CDR2 is FQNEAQ (reference sequence). There are 17 residues in the CDR3. CDR3 DNA sequence: TGTGCCAGCAGCCCTAGCTCCCAGGGACTAGCGTTGGAGACCCAGTACTTC. It encodes CASSPSSQGLALETQYF.

This clonotype appeared a few times. This sequence joins TRBV12-3 or TRBV12-4 and TRBJ2-1, with 9 bases fitting TRBD1. This CDR3 comprises 16 residues. V lost 6 bases and J lost 8; bases outside the gene matches: 14. DNA for the CDR3: TGTGCCAGCAGGAAGCCCGGGACAGGGTTGTGGGATGAGCAGTTCTTC. It specifies CASRKPGTGLWDEQFF.

This clonotype was observed a handful of times. The CDR3 region is CASSPDAALSPLHF. CDR3 DNA: TGTGCCAGCAGCCCCGATGCGGCGCTTTCACCCCTCCACTTT. This chain connects TRBV7-6 to TRBJ1-6; D is unresolved. Germline V gene data show CDR1 as SGHVS and CDR2 as FNYEAQ. CDR3 length: 14 residues. V lost 5 bases to trimming and J lost 9 bases, with 14 bases between them. The whole variable domain, remainder taken from reference TRBV7-6 and TRBJ1-6, is GAGVSQSPRYKVTKRGQDVALRCDPISGHVSLYWYRQALGQGPEFLTYFNYEAQQDKSGLPNDRFSAERPEGSISTLTIQRTEQRDSAMYRCASSPDAALSPLHFGNGTRLTVT.

This rearrangement joins TRBV28 to TRBJ2-6; tentative D call: TRBD1 (5 bases). CDR3 size: 18 residues. Germline V gene sequence: CDR1 MDHEN, CDR2 SYDVKM. The V and J ends lost 4 bases and 1 base respectively, with 17 bases between them. The CDR3 sequence: CASSYPRQGTSGANVLTF. The DNA of the CDR3 is TGTGCCAGCAGTTACCCCCGGCAGGGTACATCTGGGGCCAACGTCCTGACTTTC. The full variable domain, with the rest looked up from reference TRBV28 and TRBJ2-6, is DVKVTQSSRYLVKRTGEKVFLECVQDMDHENMFWYRQDPGLGLRLIYFSYDVKMKEKGDIPEGYSVSREKKERFSLILESASTNQTSMYLCASSYPRQGTSGANVLTFGAGSRLTVL.

In this sample, this clonotype turned up a few times. The V and J genes are TRBV29-1 and TRBJ2-7; the match to TRBD2 covers 7 bases. The CDR3 contains 11 residues. Trimming cost V 7 bases and J 7 bases; bases outside gene matches: 7. Germline lookup yields CDR1 SQVTM and CDR2 ANQGSEA. DNA for the CDR3: TGCAGCGCGACGCTGGGGGGGGAGCAGTACTTC. It codes for CSATLGGEQYF.

The genes are TRBV29-1 and TRBJ2-1; 8 bases fit TRBD2. CDR3 length: 11 residues. The V gene's germline CDR1 is SQVTM and CDR2 ANQGSEA. The J segment lost 8 bases and the V segment lost 5 bases, leaving 2 bases of the junction unmatched. This chain's CDR3 is CSVLRGDEQFF. CDR3 nucleotide sequence: TGCAGCGTTCTGCGGGGGGATGAGCAGTTCTTC.

This clonotype came up a few times. This chain connects TRBV12-3 or TRBV12-4 to TRBJ2-2, with 7 positions matching TRBD1. CDR3 length: 15 amino acids. V lost 5 bases and J lost 4; bases outside the gene matches: 7. This CDR3 is CASSPRTGPTGELFF. In DNA, the CDR3 is TGTGCCAGCAGTCCAAGGACAGGTCCCACCGGGGAGCTGTTTTTT.

This clonotype was observed at least ten times. V is TRBV2 and J is TRBJ1-1; weak D call: TRBD1 (6 bases). This CDR3 has 13 residues. Trimming took off 11 bases at V and 0 bases at J, with 13 bases between the two ends. CDR1 is SNHLY and CDR2 is FYNNEI in the germline V gene. Here the CDR3 reads CAGKGQMNTEAFF. The DNA of the CDR3 is TGTGCCGGAAAAGGACAGATGAACACTGAAGCTTTCTTT.